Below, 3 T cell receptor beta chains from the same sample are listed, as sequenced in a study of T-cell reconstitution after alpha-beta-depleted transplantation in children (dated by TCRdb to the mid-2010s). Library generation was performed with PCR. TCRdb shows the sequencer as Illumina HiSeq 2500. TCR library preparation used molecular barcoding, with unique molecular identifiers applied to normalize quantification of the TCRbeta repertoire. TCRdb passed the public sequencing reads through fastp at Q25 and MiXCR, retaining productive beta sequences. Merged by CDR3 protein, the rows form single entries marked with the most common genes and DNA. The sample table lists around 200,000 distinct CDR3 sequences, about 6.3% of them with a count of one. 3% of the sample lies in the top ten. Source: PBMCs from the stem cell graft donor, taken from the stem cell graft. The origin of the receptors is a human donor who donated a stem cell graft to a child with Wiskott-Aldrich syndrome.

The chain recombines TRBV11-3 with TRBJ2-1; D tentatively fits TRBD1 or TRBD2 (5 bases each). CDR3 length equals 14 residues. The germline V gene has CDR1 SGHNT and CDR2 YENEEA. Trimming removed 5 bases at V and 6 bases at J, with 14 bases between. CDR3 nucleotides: TGTGCCAGCAGCCCGGGACCGACAAGCAATGAGCAGTTCTTC. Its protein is CASSPGPTSNEQFF.

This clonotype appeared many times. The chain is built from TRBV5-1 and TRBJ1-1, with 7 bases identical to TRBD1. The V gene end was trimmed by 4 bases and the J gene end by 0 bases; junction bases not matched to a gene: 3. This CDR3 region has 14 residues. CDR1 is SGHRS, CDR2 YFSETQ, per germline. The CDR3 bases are TGCGCCAGCAGCCGGACAGGACTGAACACTGAAGCTTTCTTT. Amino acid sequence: CASSRTGLNTEAFF.

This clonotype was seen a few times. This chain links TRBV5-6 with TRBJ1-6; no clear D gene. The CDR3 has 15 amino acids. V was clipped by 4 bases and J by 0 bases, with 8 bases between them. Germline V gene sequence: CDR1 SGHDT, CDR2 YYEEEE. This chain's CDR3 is CASSSGDSYNSPLHF. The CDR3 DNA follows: TGTGCCAGCAGCAGCGGGGACTCCTATAATTCACCCCTCCACTTT.